This TCR beta chain derives from a study of control samples from healthy donors and cancer patients. Data came from immunoSEQ multiplex PCR; TCRdb stores just in-frame clones and leaves some out. Here the sample spans about 150,000 clones, about 93% being singletons. There are 15 residues in the CDR3. The receptor was isolated from a man aged 45 to 65 in good health. Sequenced: blood. This sequence joins TRBV21-1 and TRBJ1-2; TRBD1, the D gene given by the table, was not confirmed from the DNA. TRBV21-1 is reported as a pseudogene. The CDR3 here is CASSKKGTDNYGYTF. In nucleotides, the CDR3 is TGTGCCAGCAGCAAAAAGGGGACAGATAACTATGGCTACACCTTC.